Listed below are T cell receptor beta chains from one sample, sequenced in a study of CD4 T cells in relation to SARS-CoV-2 and coronaviruses. Which antigens these TCRs recognize remains unknown. Clones were read by immunoSEQ multiplex PCR, and TCRdb kept only the in-frame ones, dropping some. The table shows tens of thousands of clones, with approximately 80% occurring only once. Material for sequencing was CD4+ T cells from PBMCs, cultured in vitro. These receptors were taken from a human donor in good health. Each CDR3 is given with its conserved first and last residue. D genes are given only for firm matches. The listing skips clone size in some rows; elsewhere it reads once, few, many or a size class.

NA	TRBV10-2	few	TRBJ1-1	CASSESWGKTAFF	TGCGCCAGCAGTGAGTCCTGGGGGAAAACAGCTTTCTTT
NA	TRBV6-5	few	TRBJ1-2	CASRNSYGYTF	TGTGCCAGCAGGAACTCATATGGCTACACCTTC
TRBD2	TRBV5-1	NA	TRBJ2-3	CASSLEASGGGTQYF	TGCGCCAGCAGCTTGGAGGCTAGCGGTGGAGGTACGCAGTATTTT
NA	TRBV5-6	NA	TRBJ2-7	CASSPGRSSYEQYF	TGTGCCAGCAGCCCGGGACGTTCATCCTACGAGCAGTACTTC
TRBD2	TRBV4-2	NA	TRBJ2-7	CASSQEPGTSGYEQYF	TGTGCCAGCAGCCAAGAGCCTGGGACTAGCGGCTACGAGCAGTACTTC
NA	TRBV19	once	TRBJ1-5	CASSIAGGNQPQHF	TGTGCCAGTAGTATAGCAGGGGGCAATCAGCCCCAGCATTTT
NA	TRBV5-1	NA	TRBJ2-7	CASSFGHSYEQYF	TGCGCCAGCAGCTTTGGCCATTCCTACGAGCAGTACTTC
NA	TRBV6-5	NA	TRBJ2-6	CASSYRASGANVLTF	TGTGCCAGCAGTTACAGGGCCTCTGGGGCCAACGTCCTGACTTTC
TRBD2	TRBV6-2/TRBV6-3	NA	TRBJ2-2	CASSRPGLVNVRELFF	TGTGCCAGCAGTCGCCCGGGACTAGTTAATGTGCGGGAGCTGTTTTTT
NA	TRBV19	NA	TRBJ2-5	CASSLTGWGMETQYF	TGTGCCAGTAGTCTCACCGGGTGGGGGATGGAGACCCAGTACTTC
TRBD1	TRBV5-1	NA	TRBJ1-4	CASSRGQGAEKLFF	TGCGCCAGCTCCCGTGGACAGGGTGCTGAAAAACTGTTTTTT
NA	TRBV2	once	TRBJ1-2	CASSGSSNYGYTF	TGTGCCAGCAGTGGGTCATCTAACTATGGCTACACCTTC
NA	TRBV19	NA	TRBJ2-3	CASSSGTDTQYF	TGTGCCAGTAGTAGCGGCACAGATACGCAGTATTTT
TRBD1	TRBV27	once	TRBJ1-4	CASSPGRTGAEKLFF	TGTGCCAGCAGTCCAGGCCGGACAGGGGCCGAAAAACTGTTTTTT
TRBD1	TRBV27	NA	TRBJ2-7	CASSEGTGGYEQYF	TGTGCCAGCAGTGAAGGGACAGGGGGGTACGAGCAGTACTTC
NA	TRBV28	NA	TRBJ2-7	CASGPSHYEQYF	TGTGCCAGCGGTCCTAGTCATTACGAGCAGTACTTC
NA	TRBV9	few	TRBJ2-1	CASSPTNNEQFF	TGTGCCAGCAGCCCGACCAACAATGAGCAGTTCTTC
TRBD2	TRBV29-1	NA	TRBJ2-3	CSVVAGGTDTQYF	TGCAGCGTTGTGGCGGGAGGTACAGATACGCAGTATTTT
TRBD2	TRBV3-1/TRBV3-2	NA	TRBJ2-5	CASSQPGLAGGETQYF	TGTGCCAGCAGCCAACCCGGACTAGCGGGGGGGGAGACCCAGTACTTC
NA	TRBV5-1	NA	TRBJ2-7	CASSLVSDYEQYF	TGCGCCAGCAGCTTGGTTTCAGACTACGAGCAGTACTTC
TRBD1	TRBV7-9	NA	TRBJ1-6	CASSLLTGVNSPLHF	TGTGCCAGCAGCCTACTGACAGGGGTTAATTCACCCCTCCACTTT
TRBD1	TRBV5-1	NA	TRBJ2-7	CASSMTGDEQYF	TGCGCCAGCAGCATGACAGGGGACGAGCAGTACTTC
NA	TRBV7-3	NA	TRBJ1-6	CASSLSPVPNSPLHF	TGTGCCAGCAGCTTAAGTCCGGTCCCCAATTCACCCCTCCACTTT
TRBD1	TRBV5-6	NA	TRBJ1-2	CASSLVTGQLYGYTF	TGTGCCAGCAGCTTGGTGACGGGACAGCTCTATGGCTACACCTTC
TRBD1	TRBV7-2	NA	TRBJ1-6	CASSSHGGQGTSPLHF	TGTGCCAGCAGCAGCCATGGTGGACAGGGGACTTCACCCCTCCACTTT
TRBD1	TRBV7-9	NA	TRBJ2-2	CASSQGQQTGELFF	TGTGCCAGCAGCCAGGGACAGCAAACCGGGGAGCTGTTTTTT
TRBD2	TRBV4-2	few	TRBJ2-7	CASSQEILAGGSYEQYF	TGTGCCAGCAGCCAGGAGATACTAGCGGGAGGATCCTACGAGCAGTACTTC
NA	TRBV9	NA	TRBJ1-2	CASTIDPDGGRYGYTF	TGTGCCAGCACCATTGATCCCGACGGGGGCCGATATGGCTACACCTTC